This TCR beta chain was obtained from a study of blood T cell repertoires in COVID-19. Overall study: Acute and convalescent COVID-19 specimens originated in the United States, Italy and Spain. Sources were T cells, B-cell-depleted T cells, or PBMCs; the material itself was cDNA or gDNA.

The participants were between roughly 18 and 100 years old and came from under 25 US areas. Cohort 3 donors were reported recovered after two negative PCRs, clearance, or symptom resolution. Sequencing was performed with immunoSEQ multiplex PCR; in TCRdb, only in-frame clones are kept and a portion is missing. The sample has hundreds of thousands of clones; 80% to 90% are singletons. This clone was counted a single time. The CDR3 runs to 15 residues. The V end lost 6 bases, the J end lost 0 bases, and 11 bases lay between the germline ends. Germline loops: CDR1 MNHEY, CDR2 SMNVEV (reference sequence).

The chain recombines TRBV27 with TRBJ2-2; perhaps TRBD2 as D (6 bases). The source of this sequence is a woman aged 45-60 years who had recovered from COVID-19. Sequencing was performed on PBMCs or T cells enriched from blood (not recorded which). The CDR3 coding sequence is TGTGCCAGCAGCCGGCTAGCGACGAACACCGGGGAGCTGTTTTTT. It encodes CASSRLATNTGELFF.